Following are 3 T cell receptor beta chains from one sample sequenced in a study of response to subunit inactivated influenza vaccine (dated by TCRdb to the late 2010s). Library generation was performed with RT-PCR. Sequencer: Illumina HiSeq 2500. TCRdb itself trimmed the public reads at Q25 with fastp, ran MiXCR and retained productive beta chains. Identical CDR3 proteins give one entry, which carries the most common genes and DNA. This sample holds 500,000 or so distinct CDR3 sequences; approximately 16% were observed only once. 2.5% to 3.5% of the sample rests with the top ten. Sequenced material: CD4+ T cells sorted from PBMCs, taken about 24 months after vaccination. The origin of the receptors is a man in his fifties or sixties who received an inactivated influenza vaccine. Donor details come from another sample of the same person, matched by shared clones.

The CDR3 nucleotides read TGTGCCAGCAGAAAAACCGGGACTAGCGGTTACAATGAGCAGTTCTTC. Amino acid sequence: CASRKTGTSGYNEQFF. The rearrangement links TRBV11-2 to TRBJ2-1, with TRBD2 identical over 11 bases. The CDR3 is 16 residues long. Germline trimming cut 6 bases from V and 4 bases from J; bases unmatched to any gene: 8. Looked up from germline, CDR1 is SGHAT and CDR2 is FQNNGV.

This clonotype was detected a few times. The CDR3 DNA reads as TGTGCCAGCAGCGGCAGGGGGACGTACACTGAAGCTTTCTTT. This gives the protein CASSGRGTYTEAFF. The V and J genes are TRBV25-1 and TRBJ1-1, with 7 bases fitting TRBD1. After removal of 6 bases from V and 3 bases from J, the junction contained 7 bases not matched to a gene. The CDR3 runs to 14 residues. CDR1 is MGHDK, CDR2 SYGVNS, per germline.

This clonotype occurred a few times. The chain recombines TRBV4-3 with TRBJ2-7, with D possibly being TRBD1 or TRBD2 (6 bases each). The germline gives CDR1 LGHNA, CDR2 YSLEER. Trimming took 4 bases from V and 2 from J, leaving 18 bases between them. The CDR3 covers 16 residues. The CDR3 sequence is CASSRHRGPAPYEQYF. CDR3 nucleotides: TGCGCCAGCAGCCGACACCGGGGGCCAGCCCCCTACGAGCAGTACTTC.